One T cell receptor (beta chain) is described in this entry. TCRdb re-analysed the 5' RACE reads in MiXCR, keeping a single row per CDR3 protein. The table shows roughly 45,000 distinct CDR3 sequences, with approximately 31% occurring only once. The germline CDR1 and CDR2 sequences are MNHEY and SMNVEV (reference sequence). This CDR3 has 14 residues. V shed 8 bases and J 8 bases; nucleotides not matched to a gene: 5. The sequence was collected from a female donor with breast cancer. V gene TRBV27 combines with J gene TRBJ2-2; the match to TRBD2 covers 13 bases. The sequencing input was tumor-infiltrating memory CD4+ T cells sorted from the breast tumor. Subset described: memory CD4+ T cells, CD4+CD45RO+CD25-. The CDR3 loop is CASLGTSGIGELFF. The CDR3 region has the DNA TGTGCCAGCCTCGGGACTAGCGGGATAGGGGAGCTGTTTTTT.